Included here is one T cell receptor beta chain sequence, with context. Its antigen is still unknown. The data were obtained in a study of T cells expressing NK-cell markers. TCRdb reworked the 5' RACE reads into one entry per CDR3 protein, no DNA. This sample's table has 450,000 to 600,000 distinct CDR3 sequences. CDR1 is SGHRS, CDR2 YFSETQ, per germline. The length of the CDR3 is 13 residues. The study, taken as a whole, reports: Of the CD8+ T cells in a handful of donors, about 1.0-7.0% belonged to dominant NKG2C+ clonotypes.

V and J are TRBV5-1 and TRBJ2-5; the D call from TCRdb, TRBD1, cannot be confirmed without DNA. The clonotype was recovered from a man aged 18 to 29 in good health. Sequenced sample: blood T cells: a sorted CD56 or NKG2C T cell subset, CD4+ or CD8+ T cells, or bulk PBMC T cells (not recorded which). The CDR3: CASSLRQQETQYF.